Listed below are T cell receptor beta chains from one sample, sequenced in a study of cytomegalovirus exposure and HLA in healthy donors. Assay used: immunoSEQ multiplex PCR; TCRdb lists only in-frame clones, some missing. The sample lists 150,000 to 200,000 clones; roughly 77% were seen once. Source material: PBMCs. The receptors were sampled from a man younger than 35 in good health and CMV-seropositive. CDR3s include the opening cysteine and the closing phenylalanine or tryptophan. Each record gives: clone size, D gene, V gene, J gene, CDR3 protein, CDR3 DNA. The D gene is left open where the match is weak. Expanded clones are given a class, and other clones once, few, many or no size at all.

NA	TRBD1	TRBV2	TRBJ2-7	CASSGTRDRPYYEQYF	TGTGCCAGCAGTGGGACCCGGGACAGACCCTACTACGAGCAGTACTTC
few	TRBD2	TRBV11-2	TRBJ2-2	CASSPLKGLAAGELFF	TGTGCCAGCAGCCCCTTGAAGGGACTAGCGGCCGGGGAGCTGTTTTTT
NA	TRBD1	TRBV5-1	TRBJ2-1	CASSPGDRDNNEQFF	TGCGCCAGCAGCCCGGGTGACAGGGATAACAATGAGCAGTTCTTC
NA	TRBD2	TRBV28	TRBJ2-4	CASTASVAGASNIQYF	TGTGCCAGCACTGCTAGCGTAGCGGGAGCTTCAAACATTCAGTACTTC
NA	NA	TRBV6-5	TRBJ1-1	CASSFADNTEAFF	TGTGCCAGCAGTTTTGCAGATAACACTGAAGCTTTCTTT
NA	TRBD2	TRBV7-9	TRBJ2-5	CASSGTSGSTREQYF	TGTGCCAGCAGCGGGACTAGCGGGAGCACTAGAGAGCAGTACTTC
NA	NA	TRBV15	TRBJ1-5	CATSNQVNQPQHF	TGTGCCACCAGCAATCAGGTTAACCAGCCCCAGCATTTT
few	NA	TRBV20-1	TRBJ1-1	CSARVGTGAFF	TGCAGTGCTAGAGTCGGCACAGGAGCTTTCTTT
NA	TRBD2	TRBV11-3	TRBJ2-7	CASSGGSGMSYEQYF	TGTGCCAGCAGCGGGGGAAGCGGGATGTCCTACGAGCAGTACTTC
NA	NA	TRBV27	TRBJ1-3	CASSLSHPSSGNTIYF	TGTGCCAGCAGTTTATCGCATCCGAGCTCTGGAAACACCATATATTTT
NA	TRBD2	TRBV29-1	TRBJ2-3	CSVLAGVGTDTQYF	TGCAGCGTTCTAGCGGGAGTTGGCACAGATACGCAGTATTTT
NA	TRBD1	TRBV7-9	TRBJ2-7	CSSSSGLWDRVFYEQYF	TGTTCCAGCAGCTCCGGACTTTGGGACAGGGTTTTCTACGAGCAGTACTTC
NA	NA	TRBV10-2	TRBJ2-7	CASTEWGRYEQYF	TGCGCCAGCACCGAGTGGGGGCGCTACGAGCAGTACTTC
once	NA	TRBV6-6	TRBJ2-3	CASMRVDTQYF	TGTGCCAGCATGAGGGTAGATACGCAGTATTTT
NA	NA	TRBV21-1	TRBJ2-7	CASSPSPNSYEQYF	TGTGCCAGCAGCCCTAGCCCGAACTCCTACGAGCAGTACTTC
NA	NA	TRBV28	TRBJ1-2	CASSLTFKSGYTF	TGTGCCAGCAGTTTAACCTTCAAAAGCGGCTACACCTTC
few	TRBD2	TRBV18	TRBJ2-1	CASSPRLGREGLVTEQFF	TGTGCCAGCTCACCTAGATTAGGGCGGGAGGGCCTGGTGACTGAGCAGTTCTTC
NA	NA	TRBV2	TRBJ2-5	CASSVRVSETQYF	TGTGCCAGCAGTGTGAGGGTTAGCGAGACCCAGTACTTC
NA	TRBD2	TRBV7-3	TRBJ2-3	CASSSTSGYTDTQYF	TGTGCCAGCAGCTCGACTAGCGGCTACACAGATACGCAGTATTTT
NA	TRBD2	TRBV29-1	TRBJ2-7	CSVETTSGGYEQYF	TGCAGCGTTGAAACGACTAGCGGGGGATACGAGCAGTACTTC
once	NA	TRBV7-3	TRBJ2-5	CASSLSGPRETQYF	TGTGCCAGCAGCTTATCTGGGCCCAGGGAGACCCAGTACTTC
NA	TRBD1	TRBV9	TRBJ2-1	CASSVDEGLTGSSYNEQFF	TGTGCCAGCAGCGTCGACGAGGGATTGACAGGGTCATCCTACAATGAGCAGTTCTTC
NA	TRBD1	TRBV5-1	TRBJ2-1	CASRRDRGSNEQFF	TGCGCCAGCCGTAGGGACAGGGGATCGAATGAGCAGTTCTTC
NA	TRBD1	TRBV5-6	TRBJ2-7	CASSPTGNPYEQYF	TGTGCCAGCAGCCCGACAGGGAACCCCTACGAGCAGTACTTC
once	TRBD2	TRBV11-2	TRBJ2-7	CASSLNRGLAGKYF	TGTGCCAGCAGCTTAAACCGAGGACTAGCGGGAAAGTACTTC
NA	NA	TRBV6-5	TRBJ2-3	CASSYRESTDTQYF	TGTGCCAGCAGTTACCGCGAGAGCACAGATACGCAGTATTTT
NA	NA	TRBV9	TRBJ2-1	CASSGRASRNNEQFF	TGTGCCAGCAGCGGGCGGGCTAGCAGAAACAATGAGCAGTTCTTC
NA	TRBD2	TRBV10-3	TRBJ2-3	CAISEAVAGAPDTQYF	TGTGCCATCAGTGAGGCGGTAGCGGGAGCCCCCGATACGCAGTATTTT
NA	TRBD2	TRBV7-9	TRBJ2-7	CASSPPARVAGTYEQYF	TGTGCCAGCAGCCCCCCCGCGAGGGTAGCGGGGACCTACGAGCAGTACTTC
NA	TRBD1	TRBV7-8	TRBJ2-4	CASSHTPGTGGSFIQYF	TGTGCCAGCAGCCATACCCCCGGGACAGGGGGCAGCTTCATTCAGTACTTC
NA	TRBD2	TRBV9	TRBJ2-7	CASSVEDLRGPSGSGYEQYF	TGTGCCAGCAGCGTAGAAGATTTGAGGGGGCCTAGCGGGAGTGGCTACGAGCAGTACTTC
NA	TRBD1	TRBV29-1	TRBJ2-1	CSVRRRGRVLRNEQFF	TGCAGCGTTCGCAGAAGGGGGCGGGTTTTGAGAAATGAGCAGTTCTTC